The clone carrying this T cell receptor beta chain has just one count. This CDR3 has 12 residues. Deletions cut 4 bases from V and 4 bases from J, with 5 bases between. From germline, CDR1 is SNHLY and CDR2 FYNNEI. The data originate from a study of blood T cell repertoires in COVID-19. The wider study: Some COVID-19 samples were acute and others convalescent; all came from the United States, Italy and Spain. From T cells, B-cell-depleted T cells, or PBMCs came the material, which was cDNA or gDNA.

Authors' methods: Nucleated cell counts were estimated from reference gene primer amplification. Sequencing used immunoSEQ multiplex PCR; TCRdb keeps in-frame clones, though not all of them. The D gene and trimming were derived from the DNA, and the V and J assignments and clone size from that table. The table lists more than 100,000 clones, about nine tenths of them singletons. The source of this sequence is a woman aged 80 or older in a cohort sampled during active COVID-19. Sequenced material: peripheral blood. The chain is built from TRBV2 and TRBJ1-5; D unresolved. CDR3 amino acids: CASSGENQPQHF. Here the CDR3 DNA reads TGTGCCAGCAGTGGGGAGAATCAGCCCCAGCATTTT.